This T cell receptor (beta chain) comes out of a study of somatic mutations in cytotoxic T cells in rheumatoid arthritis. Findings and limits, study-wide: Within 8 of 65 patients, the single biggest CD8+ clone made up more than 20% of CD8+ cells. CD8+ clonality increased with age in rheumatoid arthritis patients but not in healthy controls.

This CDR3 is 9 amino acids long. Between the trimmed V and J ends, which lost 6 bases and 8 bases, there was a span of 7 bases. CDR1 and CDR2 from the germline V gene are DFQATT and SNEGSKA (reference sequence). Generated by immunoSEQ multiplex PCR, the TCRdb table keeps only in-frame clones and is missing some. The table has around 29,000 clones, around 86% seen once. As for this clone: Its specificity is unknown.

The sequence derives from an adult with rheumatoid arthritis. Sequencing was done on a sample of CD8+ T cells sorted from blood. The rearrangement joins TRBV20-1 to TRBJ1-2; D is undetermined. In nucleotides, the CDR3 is TGCAGTGCGAGAAGGGGCTACACCTTC. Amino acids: CSARRGYTF.